Below are 13 T cell receptor beta chains sequenced from a single sample in a study of shared clonotypes between healthy human individuals. TCRdb keeps only in-frame clones here, not all; method: immunoSEQ multiplex PCR. The sample shows 2.3 million or so clones, more than 85% of them seen only once. The sequenced sample was naive CD4+ T cells from PBMCs. Subset noted: CD45RA+ positively selected. The receptors stem from a man in his late teens or twenties in good health. Some clones in this sample may be carry-over from other donors' samples.

Written as DNA, the CDR3 is TGTGCCAGCAGTGGCGTACTAGAAGGACTAGCGGGAGACTACGAGCAGTACTTC. As protein: CASSGVLEGLAGDYEQYF. The V gene is TRBV2, the J gene TRBJ2-7; 13 nucleotides line up with TRBD2. The length of the CDR3 is 18 residues. Germline CDR1 reads SNHLY; CDR2 reads FYNNEI. With 4 bases clipped from V and 3 bases from J, the junction kept 12 bases outside the gene matches.

The chain couples TRBV7-2 to TRBJ1-3, with 8 bases aligning to TRBD1. Germline loops: CDR1 SGHTA, CDR2 FQGNSA. The CDR3 is 17 amino acids. V was pared by 1 base and J by 1 base, with 6 bases of the junction left unmatched. The CDR3 DNA sequence: TGTGCCAGCAGCTTAGAAACAGGGGGATTTTCTGGAAACACCATATATTTT. Amino acid sequence: CASSLETGGFSGNTIYF.

The chain links TRBV4-1 to TRBJ2-1, with 11 bases fitting TRBD2. From germline, CDR1 is MGHRA and CDR2 YSYEKL. V shed 0 bases and J 0 bases; nucleotides not matched to a gene: 10. CDR3 size: 20 residues. In DNA form, the CDR3 reads TGCGCCAGCAGCCAAGAAAATCTAGCGGGAGGCCGGAGCTCCTACAATGAGCAGTTCTTC. This translates into CASSQENLAGGRSSYNEQFF.

This clone came up once. This rearrangement joins TRBV6-6 to TRBJ2-7; 11 nucleotides align to TRBD2. Trimming cost V 1 base and J 4 bases; bases outside gene matches: 6. The germline CDR1 and CDR2 sequences are MNHNY and SVGAGI (reference sequence). This CDR3 region has 16 residues. CDR3 sequence (DNA): TGTGCCAGCAGTTACTTACTAGCGGGAGTACGGTACGAGCAGTACTTC. Its protein product is CASSYLLAGVRYEQYF.

This chain connects TRBV14 to TRBJ2-1, with 12 bases matching TRBD2. The V gene's germline CDR1 is SGHDN and CDR2 FVKESK. Germline trimming cut 0 bases from V and 15 bases from J; bases unmatched to any gene: 3. CDR3 size: 13 residues. Here the CDR3 reads CASSQDSSGRGFF. The CDR3 DNA follows: TGTGCCAGCAGCCAAGATTCTAGCGGGAGGGGGTTCTTC.

The chain carries TRBV6-1 and TRBJ2-7; D remains ambiguous. The CDR3 is 11 residues long. Trimming removed 6 bases from V and 6 bases from J, with 9 bases in between. Germline V gives CDR1 MNHNS, CDR2 SASEGT. CDR3 bases: TGTGCCAGCAGGGGAAGGTTCGAGCAGTACTTC. Encoded protein: CASRGRFEQYF.

This chain connects TRBV7-2 to TRBJ1-1; D unresolved. CDR1 is SGHTA, CDR2 FQGNSA, per germline. The CDR3 spans 11 residues. V lost 2 bases to trimming and J lost 11 bases, with 9 bases between them. The DNA for the CDR3 is TGTGCCAGCAGCTTAAGTGGAGACGCTTTCTTT. It specifies CASSLSGDAFF.

This rearrangement joins TRBV28 to TRBJ1-2, with D possibly TRBD1 on 5 matching bases. Trimming took off 5 bases at V and 7 bases at J, with 17 bases between the two ends. The length of the CDR3 is 14 residues. CDR1 and CDR2 from the germline V gene are MDHEN and SYDVKM. CDR3: CASSTGTSNGGYTF. The CDR3 nucleotides read TGTGCCAGCAGTACCGGGACGAGTAACGGTGGCTACACCTTC.

V and J are TRBV18 and TRBJ2-6, with a tentative D call TRBD1 (6 bases). The length of the CDR3 is 13 residues. The germline CDR1 and CDR2 sequences are KGHSH and LQKENI. V lost 8 bases and J 9 bases, leaving 14 bases between the germline ends. CDR3 sequence: CASTQGLDNVLTF. DNA for the CDR3: TGTGCCAGCACCCAGGGGTTGGACAACGTCCTGACTTTC.

The chain links TRBV5-1 to TRBJ2-7, with D maybe TRBD1 (6 bases). Trimming took 4 bases from V and 4 from J, leaving 21 bases between them. The CDR3 consists of 16 residues. CDR1 is SGHRS, CDR2 YFSETQ, per germline. This CDR3 is CASSPRTAGPRYEQYF. In DNA, the CDR3 is TGCGCCAGCAGCCCCAGGACAGCCGGTCCAAGGTACGAGCAGTACTTC. Full variable domain (missing parts from reference TRBV5-1 and TRBJ2-7): KAGVTQTPRYLIKTRGQQVTLSCSPISGHRSVSWYQQTPGQGLQFLFEYFSETQRNKGNFPGRFSGRQFSNSRSEMNVSTLELGDSALYLCASSPRTAGPRYEQYFGPGTRLTVT.

For this clone: The junction departs from the called germline gene at one end, perhaps through a read error. V and J are TRBV5-1 and TRBJ1-1; 7 nucleotides align to TRBD1. Germline loops: CDR1 SGHRS, CDR2 YFSETQ. The CDR3 spans 15 residues. The CDR3 spells CASSSRDRYNTEAFF. CDR3 bases: TGTGCCAGCAGCTCCCGGGACAGATATAACACTGAAGCTTTCTTT.

The genes are TRBV7-2 and TRBJ2-5, with 8 bases identical to TRBD1. The J segment lost 5 bases and the V segment lost 1 base, leaving 6 bases of the junction unmatched. This CDR3 comprises 15 residues. The germline V gene has CDR1 SGHTA and CDR2 FQGNSA. The CDR3 sequence: CASSLGSGGAETQYF. CDR3 in DNA: TGTGCCAGCAGCTTAGGCTCAGGGGGCGCGGAGACCCAGTACTTC.

The J gene is TRBJ1-5, the V gene TRBV9; a possible D gene is TRBD1 (6 bases). Germline lookup yields CDR1 SGDLS and CDR2 YYNGEE. The germline V and J ends were trimmed by 1 base and 4 bases, with 21 bases remaining between them. This CDR3 spans 18 amino acids. The CDR3 nucleotides read TGTGCCAGCAGCGTACCAAACGTTAAGGGGGGAACGAATCAGCCCCAGCATTTT. It translates to CASSVPNVKGGTNQPQHF.